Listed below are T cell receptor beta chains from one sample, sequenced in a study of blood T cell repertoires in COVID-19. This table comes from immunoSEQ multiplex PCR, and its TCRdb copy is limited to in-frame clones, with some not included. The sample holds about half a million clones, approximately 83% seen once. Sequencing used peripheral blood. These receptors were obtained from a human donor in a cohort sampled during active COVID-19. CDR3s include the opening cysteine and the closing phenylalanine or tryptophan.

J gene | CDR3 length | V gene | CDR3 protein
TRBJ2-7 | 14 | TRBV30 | CAWSVLDRPYEQYF
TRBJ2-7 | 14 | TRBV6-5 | CASSYIPGSDEQYF
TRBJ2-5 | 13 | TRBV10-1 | CASREREGETQYF
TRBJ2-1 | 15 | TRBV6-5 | CASSWTSGSGNEQFF
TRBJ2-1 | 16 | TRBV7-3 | CASSLSGQGALGEQFF
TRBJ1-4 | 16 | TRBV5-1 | CASSLGQGPTNEKLFF
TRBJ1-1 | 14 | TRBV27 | CASSFKGQGAKAFF
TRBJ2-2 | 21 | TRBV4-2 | CASSQASTSGRAVLSSGELFF
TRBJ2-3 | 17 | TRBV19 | CASARLYPGQLTDTQYF
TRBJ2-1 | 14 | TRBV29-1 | CSVVGGRARGEQFF
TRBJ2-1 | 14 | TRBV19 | CASSPRDFYNEQFF
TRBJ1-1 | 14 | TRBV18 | CASSPEQVRTEAFF
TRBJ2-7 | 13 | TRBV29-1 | CSVEGEGTYEQYF
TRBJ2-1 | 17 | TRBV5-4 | CASSFLGGRAPGNEQFF
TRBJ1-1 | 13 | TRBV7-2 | CASSYSIVTEAFF
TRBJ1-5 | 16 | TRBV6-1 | CASSEAVTHSNQPQHF
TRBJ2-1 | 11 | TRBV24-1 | CATSDVYEQFF
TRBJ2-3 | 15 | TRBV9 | CASSALQGGTDTQYF
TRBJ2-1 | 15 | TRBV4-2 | CASSQGLAIYNEQFF
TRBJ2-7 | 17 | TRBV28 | CASSYSGTEVPSYEQYF
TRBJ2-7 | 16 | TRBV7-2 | CASSFIADPRVGEQYF
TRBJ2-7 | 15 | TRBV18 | CASSPGTPPSYEQYF
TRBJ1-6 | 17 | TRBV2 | CASSERGRGEGFSPLHF
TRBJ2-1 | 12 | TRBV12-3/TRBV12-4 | CASSLQGDEQFF
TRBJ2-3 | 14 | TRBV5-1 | CASSQRQFTDTQYF
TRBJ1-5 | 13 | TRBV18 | CASSPASGEPQHF
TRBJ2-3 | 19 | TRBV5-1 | CASSLGAALQDPSTDTQYF
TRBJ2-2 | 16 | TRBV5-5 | CASSDGLAGNTGELFF
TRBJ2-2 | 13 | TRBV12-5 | CASGLVGAGELFF
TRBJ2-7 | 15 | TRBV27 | CASSQLGQSSYEQYF
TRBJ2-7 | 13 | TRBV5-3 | CAREREDPYEQYF
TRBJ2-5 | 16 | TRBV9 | CASSFRAGEGGETQYF
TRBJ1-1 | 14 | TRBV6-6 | CASSYSRDSPEAFF
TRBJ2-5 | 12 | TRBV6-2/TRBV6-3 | CASNPDRGTQYF
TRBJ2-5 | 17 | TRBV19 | CASSIERPGQGGETQYF
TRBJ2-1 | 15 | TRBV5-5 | CASSLGLADYNEQFF
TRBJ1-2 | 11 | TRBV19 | CASSRQSGYTF
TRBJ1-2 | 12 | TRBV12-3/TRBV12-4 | CASSPPGPGYTF
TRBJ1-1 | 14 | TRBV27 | CASSFAGGNTEAFF
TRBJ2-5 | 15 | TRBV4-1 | CASSQPRAGKETQYF
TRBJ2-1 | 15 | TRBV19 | CASSPRTSVDNEQFF